Shown below are 19 T cell receptor beta chains from a single sample sequenced in a study of long-term antiretroviral therapy in people with HIV. Version v3.0 of the immunoSEQ assay ran at survey level. Libraries were prepared by immunoSEQ multiplex PCR; TCRdb keeps only in-frame clonotypes and omits some of them. Here the sample spans around 12,000 clones, 88% being singletons. Sequenced here: unsorted PBMCs, sampled 2.1 years after starting antiretroviral therapy. Receptors originate from a woman between 35 and 50 years old with HIV.

The rearrangement joins TRBV27 to TRBJ2-7; D is perhaps TRBD1 (6 bases). Trimming took off 5 bases at V and 8 bases at J, with 22 bases between the two ends. Per the germline V gene, CDR1 is MNHEY and CDR2 is SMNVEV (reference sequence). This CDR3 region has 15 residues. CDR3 sequence reads: CASSGADSYGRQQYF. DNA for the CDR3: TGTGCCAGCAGTGGGGCGGACAGCTACGGTCGGCAGCAGTACTTC.

CDR3 DNA: TGCGCCAGCAGCTTACTGCCGACAGGGGCCGTCCCCCTGCTGCAGTACTTC. Translating gives CASSLLPTGAVPLLQYF. The chain joins TRBV5-1 to TRBJ2-7; 8 nucleotides align to TRBD1. Trimming removed 2 bases from V and 9 bases from J; junction bases left unmatched: 19. This CDR3 has 17 residues. From germline, CDR1 is SGHRS and CDR2 YFSETQ.

This clone occurred once. This chain connects TRBV5-4 to TRBJ2-6; 10 positions agree with TRBD1. V was clipped by 0 bases and J by 2 bases; unmatched bases: 5. Per germline, CDR1 SGHNT and CDR2 YYREEE (reference sequence). This CDR3 contains 18 residues. The CDR3 region is CASSLGGTGVAGANVLTF. The CDR3 DNA reads as TGTGCCAGCAGCTTGGGCGGGACAGGGGTCGCTGGGGCCAACGTCCTGACTTTC.

This clone was seen once. CDR3 residues: CASSQDGGDIYGYTF. As DNA, the CDR3 is TGCGCCAGCAGCCAAGACGGCGGGGATATCTATGGCTACACCTTC. The chain recombines TRBV4-3 with TRBJ1-2; D uncertain. Trimming pared 0 bases from V and 4 bases from J, leaving 12 bases between. The CDR3 extends over 15 amino acids. CDR1 and CDR2 (germline): LGHNA, YSLEER.

This chain uses TRBV18 with TRBJ1-1; D might be TRBD1 (6 bases). Looked up from germline, CDR1 is KGHSH and CDR2 is LQKENI. This CDR3 region has 14 residues. Between the trimmed V and J ends, which lost 4 bases and 0 bases, there was a span of 9 bases. CDR3 region: CASSRGQMNTEAFF. The CDR3 DNA sequence: TGTGCCAGCTCACGCGGACAGATGAACACTGAAGCTTTCTTT.

CDR3 bases: TGCAGCGTTGAAGAGCGCGGCAGGATAGGCGAGCAGTACTTC. Protein sequence: CSVEERGRIGEQYF. V is TRBV29-1 and J is TRBJ2-7; D unresolved. Deletions cut 0 bases from V and 6 bases from J, with 15 bases between. CDR1 and CDR2 (germline): SQVTM, ANQGSEA. The CDR3 totals 14 residues.

This clone was found once. The J gene is TRBJ2-3, the V gene TRBV5-4; 9 bases line up with TRBD2. This CDR3 is built from 16 residues. The germline CDR1 and CDR2 sequences are SGHNT and YYREEE (reference sequence). V trimming: 5 bases; J trimming: 2 bases; junction bases outside the gene matches: 9. CDR3 coding DNA: TGTGCCAGCAGTACAAAGCGGGGGGCCGACACAGATACGCAGTATTTT. The encoded protein is CASSTKRGADTDTQYF.

This clone was seen just once. CDR3 nucleotides: TGTGCCATCAGCCAATCCGGGACAGGGGGAGAACCCCTCCACTTT. It is translated as CAISQSGTGGEPLHF. The chain is built from TRBV10-3 and TRBJ1-6; 11 bases agree with TRBD1. The CDR3 is 15 residues long. CDR1 and CDR2 from the germline V gene are ENHRY and SYGVKD. After removal of 6 bases from V and 12 bases from J, the junction contained 10 bases not matched to a gene.

By sample fraction, this clone is large (0.1 to 1%). The J gene is TRBJ2-1, the V gene TRBV11-3; a possible D gene is TRBD1 (6 bases). This CDR3 has 16 amino acids. The germline V and J ends were trimmed by 3 bases and 5 bases, with 17 bases remaining between them. Germline V lookup: CDR1 SGHNT, CDR2 YENEEA. CDR3 protein: CASSLDSTNQNNEQFF. In nucleotides, the CDR3 is TGTGCCAGCAGCTTGGACAGCACGAATCAAAACAATGAGCAGTTCTTC.

V and J are TRBV27 and TRBJ1-6; D is perhaps TRBD1 (5 bases). V was trimmed by 2 bases and J by 2 bases, leaving 10 bases between them. CDR3 size: 16 residues. The germline gives CDR1 MNHEY, CDR2 SMNVEV (reference sequence). CDR3 protein: CASSLRQPAYNSPLHF. The CDR3 nucleotides are TGTGCCAGCAGTTTAAGACAGCCAGCCTATAATTCACCCCTCCACTTT.

The chain couples TRBV6-5 to TRBJ1-2; D is unresolved. The germline gives CDR1 MNHEY, CDR2 SVGAGI. This CDR3 comprises 13 residues. V gave up 0 bases and J gave up 6 bases, with 8 bases separating them. In nucleotides, the CDR3 is TGTGCCAGCAGTTACTCGAGCCGGGATGGCTACACCTTC. It yields the protein CASSYSSRDGYTF.

V is TRBV23-1 and J is TRBJ2-5; TRBD2 is a possible D gene (6 bases). TRBV23-1 is given ORF status, its function remaining uncertain. Trimming removed 2 bases from V and 4 bases from J, with 17 bases in between. This CDR3 contains 16 residues. CDR3 sequence: CASSQGGGGGLETQYF. The CDR3 bases are TGCGCCAGCAGTCAAGGGGGTGGGGGAGGTTTAGAGACCCAGTACTTC.

V gene TRBV7-2 combines with J gene TRBJ1-2; TRBD1 aligns across 8 bases. Germline V lookup: CDR1 SGHTA, CDR2 FQGNSA. The CDR3 runs to 15 residues. V was clipped by 5 bases and J by 5 bases; unmatched bases: 10. The CDR3 region has the DNA TGTGCCAGCAGCCGAACCGGGACAGGCGTTTATGGCTACACCTTC. It codes for CASSRTGTGVYGYTF.

The V gene is TRBV5-6, the J gene TRBJ2-6, with D unresolved. Trimming cost V 4 bases and J 0 bases, with 14 bases left between them. CDR3 length equals 17 residues. The germline V gene encodes CDR1 SGHDT and CDR2 YYEEEE. In DNA form, the CDR3 reads TGTGCCAGCAGCGCCCTAGGGCAACACTCTGGGGCCAACGTCCTGACTTTC. Protein product: CASSALGQHSGANVLTF.

This rearrangement joins TRBV5-6 to TRBJ1-4, with 9 bases that match TRBD1. CDR1 and CDR2 from the germline V gene are SGHDT and YYEEEE. This CDR3 comprises 14 residues. Trimming took 4 bases from V and 12 from J; bases not matched to a gene: 10. CDR3 in DNA: TGTGCCAGCAGCCCACAGGGGGCCTCTTGGGAACTGTTTTTT. Protein: CASSPQGASWELFF. The full variable domain, rest sourced from reference TRBV5-6 and TRBJ1-4, is DAGVTQSPTHLIKTRGQQVTLRCSPKSGHDTVSWYQQALGQGPQFIFQYYEEEERQRGNFPDRFSGHQFPNYSSELNVNALLLGDSALYLCASSPQGASWELFFGSGTQLSVL.

The chain employs TRBV29-1 and TRBJ2-3, with a possible D match to TRBD1 (5 bases). Germline values: CDR1 SQVTM, CDR2 ANQGSEA. CDR3 length equals 13 residues. The germline V and J ends were trimmed by 4 bases and 0 bases, with 8 bases remaining between them. In nucleotides, the CDR3 is TGCAGCGTTGGCAGGGCTAGCACAGATACGCAGTATTTT. This translates into CSVGRASTDTQYF.

The V and J genes are TRBV6-5 and TRBJ2-7; TRBD2 matches at 7 bases. The CDR3 is made up of 15 amino acids. Germline CDR1 reads MNHEY; CDR2 reads SVGAGI. Unmatched junction bases numbered 8, after V lost 0 bases and J lost 6 bases. CDR3: CASSYSGGSRFEQYF. The CDR3 coding sequence is TGTGCCAGCAGTTACTCGGGGGGGAGTCGTTTCGAGCAGTACTTC.

The rearrangement links TRBV19 to TRBJ1-1; TRBD1 matches 9 bases. The CDR3 consists of 13 residues. Germline assignment: CDR1 LNHDA and CDR2 SQIVND (reference sequence). V dropped 6 bases and J dropped 8; count of bases not matched to a gene: 7. CDR3: CASRFGQGSEAFF. CDR3 nucleotide sequence: TGTGCCAGTAGATTTGGACAGGGGTCCGAAGCTTTCTTT.

CDR3 amino acids: CASSLLFGAGGRADTQYF. Here the CDR3 DNA reads TGTGCCAGCAGCTTATTATTTGGGGCGGGGGGAAGAGCAGATACGCAGTATTTT. The chain recombines TRBV13 with TRBJ2-3, with 8 bases aligning to TRBD2. Germline trimming cut 2 bases from V and 4 bases from J; bases unmatched to any gene: 14. CDR3 length equals 18 residues. In germline, CDR1 is PRHDT, CDR2 FYEKMQ (reference sequence).